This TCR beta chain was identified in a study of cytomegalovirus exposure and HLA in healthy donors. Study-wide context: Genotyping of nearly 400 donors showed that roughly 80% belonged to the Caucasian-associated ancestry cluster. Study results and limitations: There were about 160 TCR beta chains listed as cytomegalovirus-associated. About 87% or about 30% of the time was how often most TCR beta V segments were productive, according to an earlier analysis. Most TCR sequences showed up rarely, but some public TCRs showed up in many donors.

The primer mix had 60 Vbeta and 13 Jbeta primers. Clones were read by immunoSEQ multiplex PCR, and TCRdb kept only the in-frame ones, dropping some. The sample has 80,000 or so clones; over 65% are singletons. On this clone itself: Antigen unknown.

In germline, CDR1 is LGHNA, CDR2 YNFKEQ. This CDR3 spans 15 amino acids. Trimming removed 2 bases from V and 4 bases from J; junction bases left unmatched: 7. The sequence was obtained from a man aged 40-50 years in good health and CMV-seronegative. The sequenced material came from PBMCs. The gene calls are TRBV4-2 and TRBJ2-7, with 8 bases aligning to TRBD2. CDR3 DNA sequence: TGTGCCAGCAGCCAAAGACTAGCGAATAGATACGAGCAGTACTTC. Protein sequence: CASSQRLANRYEQYF.